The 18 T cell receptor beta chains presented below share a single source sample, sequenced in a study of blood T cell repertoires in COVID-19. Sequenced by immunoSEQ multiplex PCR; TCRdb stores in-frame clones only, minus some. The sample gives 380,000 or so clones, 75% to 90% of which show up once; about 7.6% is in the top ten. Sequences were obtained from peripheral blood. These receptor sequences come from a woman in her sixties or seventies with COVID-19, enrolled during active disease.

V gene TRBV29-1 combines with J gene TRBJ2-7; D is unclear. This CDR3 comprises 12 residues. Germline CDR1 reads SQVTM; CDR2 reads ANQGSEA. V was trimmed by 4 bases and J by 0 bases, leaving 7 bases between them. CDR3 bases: TGCAGCGTTGTGTACAGCTCCTACGAGCAGTACTTC. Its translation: CSVVYSSYEQYF.

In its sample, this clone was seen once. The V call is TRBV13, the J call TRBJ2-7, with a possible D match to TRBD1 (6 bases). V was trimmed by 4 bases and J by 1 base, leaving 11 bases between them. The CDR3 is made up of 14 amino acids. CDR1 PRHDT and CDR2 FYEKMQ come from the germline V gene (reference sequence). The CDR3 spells CASSSRGGSYEQYF. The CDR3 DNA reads TGTGCCAGCAGCTCCCGAGGGGGTTCCTACGAGCAGTACTTC.

The DNA of the CDR3 is TGCAGCGTGACAGGGGACCCTGGAAACACCATATATTTT. This gives the protein CSVTGDPGNTIYF. The gene calls are TRBV29-1 and TRBJ1-3, with 8 bases that match TRBD1. V was clipped by 6 bases and J by 2 bases; unmatched bases: 3. CDR1 is SQVTM, CDR2 ANQGSEA, per germline. The CDR3 runs 13 residues.

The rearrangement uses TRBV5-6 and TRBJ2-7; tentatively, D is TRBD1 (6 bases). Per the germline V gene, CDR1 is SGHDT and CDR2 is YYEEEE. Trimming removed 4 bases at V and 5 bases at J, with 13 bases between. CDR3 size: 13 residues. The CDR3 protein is CASSSRGSDEQYF. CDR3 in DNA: TGTGCCAGCAGCAGCAGGGGTTCGGACGAGCAGTACTTC.

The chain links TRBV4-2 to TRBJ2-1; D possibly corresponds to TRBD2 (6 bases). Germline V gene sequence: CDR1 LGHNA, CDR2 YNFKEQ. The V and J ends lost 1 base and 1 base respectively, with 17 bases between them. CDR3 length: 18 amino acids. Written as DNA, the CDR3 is TGTGCCAGCAGCCAAGCTCCGTACGTGGGGGGTTCCTACAATGAGCAGTTCTTC. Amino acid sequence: CASSQAPYVGGSYNEQFF.

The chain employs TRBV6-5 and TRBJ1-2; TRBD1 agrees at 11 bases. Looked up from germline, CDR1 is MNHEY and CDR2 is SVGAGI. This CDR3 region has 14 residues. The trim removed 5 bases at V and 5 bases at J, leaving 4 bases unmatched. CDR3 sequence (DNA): TGTGCCAGCAGTATGGACAGGGGGCTTTATGGCTACACCTTC. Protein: CASSMDRGLYGYTF.

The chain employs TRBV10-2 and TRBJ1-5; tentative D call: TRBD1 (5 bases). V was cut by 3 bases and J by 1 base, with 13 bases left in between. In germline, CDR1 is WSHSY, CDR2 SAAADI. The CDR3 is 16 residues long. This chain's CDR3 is CASSDLWQGSNQPQHF. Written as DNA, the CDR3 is TGCGCCAGCAGTGACCTGTGGCAGGGAAGCAATCAGCCCCAGCATTTT.

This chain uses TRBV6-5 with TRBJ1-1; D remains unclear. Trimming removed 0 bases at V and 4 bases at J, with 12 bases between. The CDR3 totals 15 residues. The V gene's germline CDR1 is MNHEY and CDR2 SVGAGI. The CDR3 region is CASSYSVGAGTEAFF. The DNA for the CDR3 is TGTGCCAGCAGTTACTCGGTGGGCGCCGGCACTGAAGCTTTCTTT.

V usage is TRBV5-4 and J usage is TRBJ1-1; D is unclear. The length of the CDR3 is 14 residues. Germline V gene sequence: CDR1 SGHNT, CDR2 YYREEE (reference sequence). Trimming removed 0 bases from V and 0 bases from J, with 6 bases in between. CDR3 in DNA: TGTGCCAGCAGCTTGGGAGGAATGAACACTGAAGCTTTCTTT. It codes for CASSLGGMNTEAFF.

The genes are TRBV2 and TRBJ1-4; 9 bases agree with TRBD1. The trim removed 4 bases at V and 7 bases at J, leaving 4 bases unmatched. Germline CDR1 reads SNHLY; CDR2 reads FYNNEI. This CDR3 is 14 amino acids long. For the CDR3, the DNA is TGTGCCAGCAGTGTACAGGGGGCAGCTGAAAAACTGTTTTTT. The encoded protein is CASSVQGAAEKLFF.

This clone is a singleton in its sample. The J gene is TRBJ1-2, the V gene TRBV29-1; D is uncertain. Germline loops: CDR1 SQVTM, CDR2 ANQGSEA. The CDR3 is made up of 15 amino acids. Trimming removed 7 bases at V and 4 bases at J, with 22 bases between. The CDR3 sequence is CSAMATGSVFYGYTF. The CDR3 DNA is TGCAGCGCTATGGCAACGGGGTCGGTATTCTATGGCTACACCTTC.

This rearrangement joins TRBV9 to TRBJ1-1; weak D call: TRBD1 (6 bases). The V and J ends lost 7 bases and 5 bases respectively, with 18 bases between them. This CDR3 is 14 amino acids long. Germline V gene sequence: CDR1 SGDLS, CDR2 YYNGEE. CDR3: CASSTGTFGTEAFF. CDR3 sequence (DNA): TGTGCCAGCTCGACTGGGACATTCGGGACTGAAGCTTTCTTT.

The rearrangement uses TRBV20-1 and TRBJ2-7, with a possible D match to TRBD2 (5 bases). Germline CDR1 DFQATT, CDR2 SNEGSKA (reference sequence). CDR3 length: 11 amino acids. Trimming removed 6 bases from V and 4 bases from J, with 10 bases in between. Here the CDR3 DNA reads TGCAGTGCACGCGAGGGTTACGAGCAGTACTTC. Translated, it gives CSAREGYEQYF.

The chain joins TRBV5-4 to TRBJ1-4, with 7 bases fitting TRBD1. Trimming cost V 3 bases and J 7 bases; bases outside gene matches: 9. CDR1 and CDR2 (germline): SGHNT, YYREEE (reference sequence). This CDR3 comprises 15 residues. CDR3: CASSYGRTGSEKLFF. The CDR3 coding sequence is TGTGCCAGCAGCTACGGACGGACAGGTAGTGAAAAACTGTTTTTT. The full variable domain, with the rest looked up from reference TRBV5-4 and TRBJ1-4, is ETGVTQSPTHLIKTRGQQVTLRCSSQSGHNTVSWYQQALGQGPQFIFQYYREEENGRGNFPPRFSGLQFPNYSSELNVNALELDDSALYLCASSYGRTGSEKLFFGSGTQLSVL.

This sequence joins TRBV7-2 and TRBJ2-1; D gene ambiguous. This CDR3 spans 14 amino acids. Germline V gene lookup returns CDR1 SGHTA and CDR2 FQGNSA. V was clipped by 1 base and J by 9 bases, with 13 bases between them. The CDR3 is CASSLGLTSPEQFF. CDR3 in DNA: TGTGCCAGCAGCTTAGGGCTTACCTCCCCTGAGCAGTTCTTC.

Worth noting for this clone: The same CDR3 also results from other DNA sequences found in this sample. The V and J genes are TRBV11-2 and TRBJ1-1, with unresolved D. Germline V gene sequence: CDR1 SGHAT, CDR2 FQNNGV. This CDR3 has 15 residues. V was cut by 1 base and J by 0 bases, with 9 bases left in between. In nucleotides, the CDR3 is TGTGCCAGCAGCTTAGGGCCGGGGATGAACACTGAAGCTTTCTTT. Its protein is CASSLGPGMNTEAFF.

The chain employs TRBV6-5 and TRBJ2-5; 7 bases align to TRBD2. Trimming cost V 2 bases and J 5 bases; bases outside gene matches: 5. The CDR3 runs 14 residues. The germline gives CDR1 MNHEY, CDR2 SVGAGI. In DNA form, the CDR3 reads TGTGCCAGCAGTTACATGACTAGCAGGGAGACCCAGTACTTC. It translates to CASSYMTSRETQYF.

CDR3 in amino acids: CASSQWTGQYNQPQHF. CDR3 DNA: TGTGCCAGCAGCCAGTGGACAGGGCAGTACAATCAGCCCCAGCATTTT. The chain employs TRBV3-1 (or the pseudogene TRBV3-2) and TRBJ1-5, with 8 bases that match TRBD1. The ends lost 3 bases at V and 3 bases at J; junction bases unmatched: 7. Germline CDR1 reads LGHDT; CDR2 reads YNNKEL (reference sequence). This CDR3 contains 16 residues.